What follows are 27 T cell receptor beta chains derived from one specimen sequenced in a study of blood T cell repertoires in COVID-19. Produced via immunoSEQ multiplex PCR; TCRdb's table is partial and in-frame only. The repertoire holds 150,000 to 200,000 clones, 80% to 85% seen once, with approximately 5.4% in the top ten. Sequencing was performed on peripheral blood. The receptor source for this set is a woman aged 25 to 39 with acute or convalescent COVID-19.

The rearrangement uses TRBV6-2 or TRBV6-3 and TRBJ1-2, with unresolved D. Germline CDR1 and CDR2: MNHEY and SVGEGT. Trimming stripped 5 bases from V and 3 bases from J, with 4 bases between. There are 11 residues in the CDR3. The CDR3 spells CASSEYYGYTF. CDR3 nucleotides: TGTGCCAGCAGTGAGTACTATGGCTACACCTTC.

This clone was seen a handful of times. This sequence joins TRBV10-3 and TRBJ2-1, with 7 positions matching TRBD2. The CDR3 spans 12 residues. J was trimmed by 15 bases and V by 10 bases; bases with no gene match: 15. CDR1 is ENHRY and CDR2 is SYGVKD in the germline V gene. This chain's CDR3 is CATGLLDRKRFF. The CDR3 DNA is TGTGCCACGGGACTACTGGATCGCAAGCGGTTCTTC.

V gene TRBV9 combines with J gene TRBJ1-3; perhaps TRBD1 as D (6 bases). Germline V gene sequence: CDR1 SGDLS, CDR2 YYNGEE. CDR3 length: 16 amino acids. The ends were cut back, 6 bases at V and 4 bases at J, with 20 bases in the middle. As DNA, the CDR3 is TGTGCCAGCAACCCACAGGGAGCAGGGTCGGGAAACACCATATATTTT. This codes for CASNPQGAGSGNTIYF. The variable domain in full, with the rest retrieved from reference TRBV9 and TRBJ1-3, is DSGVTQTPKHLITATGQRVTLRCSPRSGDLSVYWYQQSLDQGLQFLIQYYNGEERAKGNILERFSAQQFPDLHSELNLSSLELGDSALYFCASNPQGAGSGNTIYFGEGSWLTVV.

V usage is TRBV27 and J usage is TRBJ2-1; TRBD1 agrees at 8 bases. This CDR3 has 15 residues. Germline V gives CDR1 MNHEY, CDR2 SMNVEV (reference sequence). With V trimmed by 7 bases and J by 4 bases, 9 bases remained unmatched. The CDR3 sequence is CASTDGTGLYNEQFF. The DNA of the CDR3 is TGTGCCAGCACCGACGGGACAGGTTTATACAATGAGCAGTTCTTC.

This chain uses TRBV7-2 with TRBJ2-3, with a tentative D call TRBD2 (5 bases). With 6 bases removed from V and 8 bases from J, the gap between germline ends came to 18 bases. The germline gives CDR1 SGHTA, CDR2 FQGNSA. The CDR3 extends over 14 amino acids. DNA for the CDR3: TGTGCCAGCAGTCAAGGAGGAGTGGGAGTTACGCAGTATTTT. Its translation is CASSQGGVGVTQYF.

The rearrangement uses TRBV12-3 or TRBV12-4 and TRBJ2-4, with D perhaps matching TRBD1 (6 bases). Trimming took off 5 bases at V and 15 bases at J, with 17 bases between the two ends. The CDR3 covers 12 residues. The CDR3 sequence: CASSLLQGLLYF. The DNA of the CDR3 is TGTGCCAGCAGTCTTCTCCAGGGGTTGCTGTACTTC.

V gene TRBV11-2 combines with J gene TRBJ1-2; 7 bases fit TRBD1. V trimming: 1 base; J trimming: 6 bases; junction bases outside the gene matches: 8. The CDR3 extends over 15 amino acids. Germline assignment: CDR1 SGHAT and CDR2 FQNNGV. CDR3 in DNA: TGTGCCAGCAGCTTAGCGGGACAGATCCAGGATGGCTACACCTTC. Translation gives CASSLAGQIQDGYTF.

V usage is TRBV30 and J usage is TRBJ1-1; TRBD1 is a possible D gene (5 bases). Trimming left V 5 bases short and J 7 bases short, with 17 bases between. The CDR3 length is 13 residues. Per germline, CDR1 GTSNPN and CDR2 SVGIG (reference sequence). The CDR3 region is CAWGPSTAYEAFF. CDR3 sequence (DNA): TGTGCCTGGGGCCCCTCGACAGCCTATGAAGCTTTCTTT.

V is TRBV30 and J is TRBJ2-2; 7 nucleotides match TRBD2. The CDR3 contains 16 residues. J gave up 11 bases and V 1 base, and 16 bases lay outside the gene matches. Germline loops: CDR1 GTSNPN, CDR2 SVGIG (reference sequence). CDR3 sequence reads: CAWSGRLLAVPVELFF. The CDR3 coding sequence is TGTGCCTGGAGTGGGAGACTCCTAGCGGTTCCGGTAGAGCTGTTTTTT.

The J gene is TRBJ2-1, the V gene TRBV6-1; D gene ambiguous. V lost 3 bases to trimming and J lost 1 base, with 4 bases between them. The CDR3 is made up of 13 amino acids. Germline V lookup: CDR1 MNHNS, CDR2 SASEGT. For the CDR3, the DNA is TGTGCCAGCAGTGATCGGTCCTACAATGAGCAGTTCTTC. Amino acid sequence: CASSDRSYNEQFF.

The V call is TRBV15, the J call TRBJ1-6; D may be TRBD1 (5 bases). V lost 3 bases and J lost 3, with 6 bases in between. The CDR3 extends over 14 amino acids. CDR1 and CDR2 from the germline V gene are LNHNV and YYDKDF (reference sequence). The DNA of the CDR3 is TGTGCCACCAGCAGGGACAACTATAATTCACCCCTCCACTTT. It codes for CATSRDNYNSPLHF.

The rearrangement uses TRBV9 and TRBJ2-1, with D unresolved. From germline, CDR1 is SGDLS and CDR2 YYNGEE. V was trimmed by 3 bases and J by 0 bases, leaving 10 bases between them. This CDR3 comprises 15 residues. The CDR3 spells CASSGRSFSYNEQFF. CDR3 nucleotides: TGTGCCAGCAGCGGCAGAAGTTTCTCCTACAATGAGCAGTTCTTC.

This clone was recorded a few times. V gene TRBV4-2 combines with J gene TRBJ1-6, with D perhaps TRBD1 (5 bases). Germline-derived CDR1 and CDR2 are LGHNA and YNFKEQ. CDR3 size: 16 residues. V was trimmed by 0 bases and J by 6 bases, leaving 12 bases between them. The CDR3 bases are TGTGCCAGCAGCCAAGACTACGAGACAGCTAATTCACCCCTCCACTTT. Translation: CASSQDYETANSPLHF.

This clone has a handful of counts. The V call is TRBV6-5, the J call TRBJ2-1; maybe TRBD1 (5 bases). Germline V lookup: CDR1 MNHEY, CDR2 SVGAGI. The V end lost 6 bases, the J end lost 5 bases, and 14 bases lay between the germline ends. The CDR3 runs to 14 residues. For the CDR3, the DNA is TGTGCCAGCAGGTCCGGCCAGGACAACAATGAGCAGTTCTTC. Translating it yields CASRSGQDNNEQFF.

There are a few counts of this clone. The chain has TRBV5-1 and TRBJ1-1; perhaps TRBD1 as D (6 bases). Trimming removed 2 bases from V and 3 bases from J, with 11 bases in between. Germline V gene sequence: CDR1 SGHRS, CDR2 YFSETQ. The length of the CDR3 is 14 residues. Here the CDR3 reads CASSFKAGDTEAFF. The CDR3 DNA follows: TGCGCCAGCAGCTTTAAGGCAGGGGACACTGAAGCTTTCTTT.

The chain recombines TRBV5-6 with TRBJ1-1, with TRBD1 identical over 7 bases. There are 15 residues in the CDR3. The J segment lost 0 bases and the V segment lost 1 base, leaving 3 bases of the junction unmatched. Germline CDR1 is SGHDT and CDR2 is YYEEEE. The CDR3 DNA reads as TGTGCCAGCAGCTTGAGACAGGGCTTGAACACTGAAGCTTTCTTT. It specifies CASSLRQGLNTEAFF.

V and J are TRBV5-1 and TRBJ2-5, with D possibly matching TRBD2 (6 bases). This CDR3 has 16 residues. Deletions cut 4 bases from V and 2 bases from J, with 18 bases between. Germline values: CDR1 SGHRS, CDR2 YFSETQ. The CDR3 DNA is TGCGCCAGCAGCCACCTTCCCTCGGGGACTCAAGAGACCCAGTACTTC. Its protein is CASSHLPSGTQETQYF.

V and J are TRBV19 and TRBJ1-5, with 7 nucleotides matching TRBD1. The length of the CDR3 is 20 residues. Unmatched junction bases numbered 17, after V lost 1 base and J lost 2 bases. Per the germline V gene, CDR1 is LNHDA and CDR2 is SQIVND (reference sequence). This chain's CDR3 is CASSIGVGLTSRGGNQPQHF. The DNA for the CDR3 is TGTGCCAGTAGTATAGGTGTGGGGCTAACCTCCAGGGGGGGCAATCAGCCCCAGCATTTT.

The chain carries TRBV2 and TRBJ2-5, with 9 bases that match TRBD2. J gave up 1 base and V 2 bases, and 5 bases lay outside the gene matches. CDR1 and CDR2 from the germline V gene are SNHLY and FYNNEI. This CDR3 has 16 residues. CDR3 nucleotide sequence: TGTGCCAGCAGTGAAATCCCTAGCGGGGTCCAAGAGACCCAGTACTTC. This encodes CASSEIPSGVQETQYF.

This chain connects TRBV12-3 or TRBV12-4 to TRBJ1-5; D ambiguous. The CDR3 spans 13 residues. V dropped 5 bases and J dropped 6 bases, with 11 bases sitting between them. The CDR3 loop is CASSRDSRQPQHF. CDR3 DNA: TGTGCCAGCAGTCGTGACTCCCGTCAGCCCCAGCATTTT.

The V gene is TRBV29-1, the J gene TRBJ2-2; tentative D call: TRBD2 (7 bases). Germline-derived CDR1 and CDR2 are SQVTM and ANQGSEA. The CDR3 has 14 amino acids. Trimming stripped 4 bases from V and 5 bases from J, with 14 bases between. The CDR3 protein is CSVVAGALTGELFF. The CDR3 DNA reads as TGCAGCGTTGTGGCGGGGGCCTTGACCGGGGAGCTGTTTTTT.

This sequence joins TRBV5-1 and TRBJ1-2; 9 nucleotides agree with TRBD1. The CDR3 totals 15 residues. The V and J ends lost 4 bases and 4 bases, in that order; junction bases with no gene match: 8. CDR1 and CDR2 (germline): SGHRS, YFSETQ. For the CDR3, the DNA is TGCGCCAGCAGCGAGCGGACAGGGGTGGGCTATGGCTACACCTTC. This codes for CASSERTGVGYGYTF.

The chain links TRBV20-1 to TRBJ1-1; a weak D match, TRBD1 (6 bases). The V and J ends lost 5 bases and 8 bases respectively, with 12 bases between them. This CDR3 contains 11 residues. Germline CDR1 is DFQATT and CDR2 is SNEGSKA (reference sequence). CDR3 DNA sequence: TGCAGTGCTGCAGGGGTGGGGGAAGCTTTCTTT. Translated: CSAAGVGEAFF.

The chain is built from TRBV2 and TRBJ1-5, with TRBD1 matching 7 bases. The germline V gene encodes CDR1 SNHLY and CDR2 FYNNEI. J gave up 5 bases and V 4 bases, and 8 bases lay outside the gene matches. This CDR3 contains 15 residues. This CDR3 reads CASSAGTEIYQPQHF. CDR3 DNA sequence: TGTGCCAGCAGTGCAGGGACAGAGATTTATCAGCCCCAGCATTTT.

The chain joins TRBV9 to TRBJ2-1, with D possibly TRBD2 on 6 matching bases. With 3 bases removed from V and 4 bases from J, the gap between germline ends came to 17 bases. CDR3 size: 16 residues. CDR1 and CDR2 from the germline V gene are SGDLS and YYNGEE. The CDR3 region is CASSENRDFLYNEQFF. The CDR3 bases are TGTGCCAGCAGCGAAAACCGGGACTTCCTTTACAATGAGCAGTTCTTC.

V is TRBV9 and J is TRBJ1-3; D gene uncertain. The germline V and J ends were trimmed by 6 bases and 3 bases, with 13 bases remaining between them. The CDR3 extends over 14 amino acids. CDR1 and CDR2 (germline): SGDLS, YYNGEE. The DNA of the CDR3 is TGTGCCAGCACTAAGGAGGTCCGTGGAAACACCATATATTTT. Its translation is CASTKEVRGNTIYF.

This clone appeared a single time. The chain's CDR3 is CARTAGGPTQYF. CDR3 nucleotide sequence: TGTGCCCGAACAGCGGGAGGGCCGACCCAGTACTTC. The rearrangement joins TRBV30 to TRBJ2-5, with 10 bases that match TRBD2. V lost 8 bases, J lost 7 bases, and 7 bases stayed unmatched. The CDR3 extends over 12 amino acids. Germline V gene lookup returns CDR1 GTSNPN and CDR2 SVGIG (reference sequence).